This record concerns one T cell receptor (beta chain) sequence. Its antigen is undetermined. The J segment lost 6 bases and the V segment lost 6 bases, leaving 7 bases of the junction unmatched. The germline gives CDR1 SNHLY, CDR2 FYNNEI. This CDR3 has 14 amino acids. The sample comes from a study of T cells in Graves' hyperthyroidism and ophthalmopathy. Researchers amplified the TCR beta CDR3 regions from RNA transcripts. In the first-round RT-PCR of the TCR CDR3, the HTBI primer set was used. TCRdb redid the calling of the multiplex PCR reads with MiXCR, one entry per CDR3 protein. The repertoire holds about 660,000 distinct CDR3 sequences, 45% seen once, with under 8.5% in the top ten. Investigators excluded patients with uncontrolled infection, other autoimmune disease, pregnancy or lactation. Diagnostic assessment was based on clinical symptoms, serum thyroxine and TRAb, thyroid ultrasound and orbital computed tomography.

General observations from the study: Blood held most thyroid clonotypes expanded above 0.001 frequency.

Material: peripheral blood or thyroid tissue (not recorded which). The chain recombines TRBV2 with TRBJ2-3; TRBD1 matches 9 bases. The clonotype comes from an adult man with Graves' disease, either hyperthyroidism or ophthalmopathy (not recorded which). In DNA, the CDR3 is TGTGCCAGCAGCTCCGGGACAGGGATCGATACGCAGTATTTT. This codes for CASSSGTGIDTQYF. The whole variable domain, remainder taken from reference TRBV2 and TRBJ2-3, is EPEVTQTPSHQVTQMGQEVILRCVPISNHLYFYWYRQILGQKVEFLVSFYNNEISEKSEIFDDQFSVERPDGSNFTLKIRSTKLEDSAMYFCASSSGTGIDTQYFGPGTRLTVL.